This is a list of T cell receptor beta chains from one sample in a study of response to subunit inactivated influenza vaccine. TCRdb re-called the RT-PCR reads with MiXCR, one entry per CDR3 protein. The sample gives roughly 700,000 distinct CDR3 sequences, approximately 15% of which show up once; 6.5% to 8.5% is in the top ten. This specimen was PBMCs from blood, taken around two weeks before vaccination. The receptors were gathered from a man in his fifties who received an inactivated influenza vaccine. Each CDR3 is given with its conserved first and last residue. A D gene is named only where the DNA matches it firmly. Expanded clones get a size class; other rows say once, few or many, or leave the size out.

TRBD2	TRBV20-1	.	TRBJ2-1	TGCAGTGCTAGGGTAGCGGGGGAATACAATGAGCAGTTCTTC	CSARVAGEYNEQFF
.	TRBV20-1	.	TRBJ1-5	TGCAGTGCTAGTCCGGCAGGCCCGAATCAGCCCCAGCATTTT	CSASPAGPNQPQHF
.	TRBV12-3/TRBV12-4	.	TRBJ2-3	TGTGCCAGCAGAAGACGCAGGGATTCGGATACGCAGTATTTT	CASRRRRDSDTQYF
TRBD1	TRBV12-3/TRBV12-4	many	TRBJ1-1	TGTGCCAGCAGGTACGGACAGGGGAACACTGAAGCTTTCTTT	CASRYGQGNTEAFF
TRBD2	TRBV7-2	many	TRBJ2-3	TGTGCCAGCAGCTTAGTTAGCGGGGACACAGATACGCAGTATTTT	CASSLVSGDTDTQYF
.	TRBV12-3/TRBV12-4	many	TRBJ1-2	TGTGCCAGCAGTACAGACAGTTACTATGGCTACACCTTC	CASSTDSYYGYTF
TRBD2	TRBV6-2/TRBV6-3	.	TRBJ2-3	TGTGCCAGCAGTTACCCGGGGGTGCCGGCTAGCGGGAGGGGGAAACAATGCACAGATACGCAGTATTTT	CASSYPGVPASGRGKQCTDTQYF
.	TRBV12-3/TRBV12-4	many	TRBJ2-1	TGTGCCAGCAGCTTCGGACAGATCTACAATGAGCAGTTCTTC	CASSFGQIYNEQFF
.	TRBV6-1	few	TRBJ1-6	TGTGCCAGCAGTGACTACCTCAGGGTGAATAATTCACCCCTCCACTTT	CASSDYLRVNNSPLHF
TRBD1	TRBV20-1	many	TRBJ2-2	TGCAGTGCAGGACAGGCAAACACCGGGGAGCTGTTTTTT	CSAGQANTGELFF
.	TRBV20-1	many	TRBJ2-1	TGCAGTGCTAGGTCTGTTCCCTACAATGAGCAGTTCTTC	CSARSVPYNEQFF
TRBD1	TRBV10-3	.	TRBJ2-5	TGTGCCATCAGTGGGACAGGGGGCTGGGAGACCCAGTACTTC	CAISGTGGWETQYF
.	TRBV29-1	many	TRBJ2-1	TGCAGCGTTGAAGGGTCTAGGAGCTCCTACAATGAGCAGTTCTTC	CSVEGSRSSYNEQFF
TRBD2	TRBV29-1	many	TRBJ2-7	TGCAGCGTTGAACGGGAGGGCCTCGGCAACGAGCAGTACTTC	CSVEREGLGNEQYF
TRBD2	TRBV19	.	TRBJ2-3	TGTGCCAGTAGTTTTCAGGGAACGGGAGGGCTGACCGATACGCAGTATTTT	CASSFQGTGGLTDTQYF
.	TRBV5-1	many	TRBJ2-5	TGCGCCAGCAGCTTGGGGGCAGAAGAGACCCAGTACTTC	CASSLGAEETQYF
.	TRBV19	.	TRBJ2-7	TGTGCCAGTAGTATTAATGGCGGCACCTACGAGCAGTACTTC	CASSINGGTYEQYF
.	TRBV27	.	TRBJ2-3	TGTGCCAGCAGTTCCACGACCAGGGGAGGGACAGATACGCAGTATTTT	CASSSTTRGGTDTQYF
.	TRBV5-1	few	TRBJ1-4	TGCGCCAGCAGCAAGGGACGGTATAATGAAAAACTGTTTTTT	CASSKGRYNEKLFF
.	TRBV6-5	many	TRBJ1-1	TGTGCCAGCAGTTACCGTGGGGACGGGAGGCAAGCTTTCTTT	CASSYRGDGRQAFF
.	TRBV4-1	.	TRBJ1-2	TGCGCCAGCAGCCAAGATCAGGGCCCCGCCGACTATGGCTACACCTTC	CASSQDQGPADYGYTF
.	TRBV20-1	.	TRBJ2-4	TGCAGTGCCTCGGCTGACGGGACAAACATTCAGTACTTC	CSASADGTNIQYF
.	TRBV6-5	.	TRBJ2-1	TGTGCCAGCAGTTACTCGGGGGAATACAATGAGCAGTTCTTC	CASSYSGEYNEQFF
TRBD1	TRBV9	.	TRBJ2-7	TGTGCCAGCAGCCCCCGGACAGGGGGGGACCACGAGCAGTACTTC	CASSPRTGGDHEQYF
.	TRBV3-1	.	TRBJ2-1	TGTGCCAGCAGCCAAGATTTACAGGACTACAATGAGCAGTTCTTC	CASSQDLQDYNEQFF
.	TRBV5-1	few	TRBJ1-1	TGCGCCAGCAGCTTGCATTTGGGTCAGAACACTGAAGCTTTCTTT	CASSLHLGQNTEAFF
.	TRBV28	.	TRBJ1-2	TGTGCCAGCAGAATAACCGGGGGGAACTATGGCTACACCTTC	CASRITGGNYGYTF
TRBD1	TRBV27	few	TRBJ2-4	TGTGCCAGCAAACGACAGGGGGAGCACATTCAGTACTTC	CASKRQGEHIQYF
.	TRBV6-2/TRBV6-3	.	TRBJ1-1	TGTGCCAGCAGTTACGATACGGCCGGGAACACTGAAGCTTTCTTT	CASSYDTAGNTEAFF
.	TRBV30	.	TRBJ1-5	TGTGCCTGGAGTGTGGACAATAGCAATCAGCCCCAGCATTTT	CAWSVDNSNQPQHF
.	TRBV4-3	few	TRBJ2-2	TGCGCCAGCAGCCAGGGGGACATTCGGAGGGAGCTGTTTTTT	CASSQGDIRRELFF
.	TRBV12-3/TRBV12-4	.	TRBJ2-7	TGTGCCAGCAGTTTGGGCGGGGTTGAGTTTGAGCAGTACTTC	CASSLGGVEFEQYF
TRBD2	TRBV2	many	TRBJ2-4	TGTGCCAGCAGTGAACGGGAGGTAGCCAAAAACATTCAGTACTTC	CASSEREVAKNIQYF
TRBD2	TRBV12-3/TRBV12-4	few	TRBJ2-1	TGTGCCAGCAGGGGACTAGCGGGCCGACGCTACAATGAGCAGTTCTTC	CASRGLAGRRYNEQFF
.	TRBV29-1	.	TRBJ1-4	TGCAGCGTTCGGACCTCGGGGCTGTTTTTT	CSVRTSGLFF
.	TRBV10-3	many	TRBJ2-5	TGTGCCATCAGTGGTTACCAAGAGACCCAGTACTTC	CAISGYQETQYF
.	TRBV6-5	few	TRBJ1-2	TGTGCCAGCAGCTACAGACAGACTAACTATGGCTACACCTTC	CASSYRQTNYGYTF
.	TRBV9	few	TRBJ2-5	TGTGCCAGCAGCGTAGAGGCTAGTTGGGAGACCCAGTACTTC	CASSVEASWETQYF
.	TRBV28	many	TRBJ2-7	TGTGCCAGCAGTTCGTATAGCTACGAGCAGTACTTC	CASSSYSYEQYF
.	TRBV5-1	.	TRBJ2-3	TGCGCCAGCAGCTCCGGACGGCTAAAGGATAGCACAGATACGCAGTATTTT	CASSSGRLKDSTDTQYF
.	TRBV20-1	.	TRBJ1-6	TGCAGTGCTAGACTACAGGGTGTTTCACCCCTCCACTTT	CSARLQGVSPLHF
TRBD1	TRBV2	.	TRBJ1-1	TGTGCCAGCAGCGGACAGGGACTAAGGAACACTGAAGCTTTCTTT	CASSGQGLRNTEAFF